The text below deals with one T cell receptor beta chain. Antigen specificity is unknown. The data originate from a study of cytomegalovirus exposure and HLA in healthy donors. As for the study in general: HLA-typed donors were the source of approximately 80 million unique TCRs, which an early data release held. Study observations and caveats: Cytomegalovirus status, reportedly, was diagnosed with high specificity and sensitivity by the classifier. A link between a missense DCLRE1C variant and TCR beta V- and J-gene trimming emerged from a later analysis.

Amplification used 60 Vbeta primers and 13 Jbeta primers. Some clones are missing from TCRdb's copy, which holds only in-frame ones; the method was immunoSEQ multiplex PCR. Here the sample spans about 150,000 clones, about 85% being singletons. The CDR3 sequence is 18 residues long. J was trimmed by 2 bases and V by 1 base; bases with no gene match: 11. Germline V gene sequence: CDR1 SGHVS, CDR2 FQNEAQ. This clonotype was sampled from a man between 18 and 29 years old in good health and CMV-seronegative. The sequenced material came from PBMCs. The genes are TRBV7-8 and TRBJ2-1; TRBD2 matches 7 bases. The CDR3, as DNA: TGTGCCAGCAGCTTAGGATCTGTAGGGACTACCACCTACAATGAGCAGTTCTTC. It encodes CASSLGSVGTTTYNEQFF.